This T cell receptor beta chain was recorded in a study of blood T cell repertoires in COVID-19. The length of the CDR3 is 18 residues. Authors' processing steps: Cell counts per sample came from amplifying reference gene primers. Using immunoSEQ multiplex PCR, the repertoire was profiled, and TCRdb retains in-frame clones only, with some absent. V, J and clone size were drawn from that table, and D and trimming were deduced from the DNA. The sample includes fewer than 40,000 clones, more than 70% seen only once; the top ten take about 35%. This TCR was recovered from a man in his 70s with active COVID-19. The sequencing input was peripheral blood. The chain is built from TRBV21-1 and TRBJ2-6; the table names TRBD1, a call not compared with the DNA. TRBV21-1 counts as a pseudogene. CDR3 coding DNA: TGTGCCAGCAGCCCCCTGAGGACAGGTGCCTCTGGGGCCAACGTCCTGACTTTC. It yields the protein CASSPLRTGASGANVLTF.